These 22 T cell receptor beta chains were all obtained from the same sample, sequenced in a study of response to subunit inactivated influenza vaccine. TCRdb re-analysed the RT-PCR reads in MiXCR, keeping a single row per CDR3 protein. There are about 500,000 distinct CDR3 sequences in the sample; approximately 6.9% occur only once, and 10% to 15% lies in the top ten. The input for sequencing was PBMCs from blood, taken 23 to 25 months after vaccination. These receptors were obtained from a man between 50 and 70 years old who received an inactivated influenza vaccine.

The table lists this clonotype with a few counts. The CDR3, as DNA: TGCGCCAGCAGCTCTAACAGGGGTTGGATGAACACCGGGGAGCTGTTTTTT. Its protein product is CASSSNRGWMNTGELFF. The chain joins TRBV5-1 to TRBJ2-2, with 7 bases matching TRBD1. The CDR3 is 17 amino acids. V dropped 3 bases and J dropped 1; count of bases not matched to a gene: 9. The germline V gene encodes CDR1 SGHRS and CDR2 YFSETQ.

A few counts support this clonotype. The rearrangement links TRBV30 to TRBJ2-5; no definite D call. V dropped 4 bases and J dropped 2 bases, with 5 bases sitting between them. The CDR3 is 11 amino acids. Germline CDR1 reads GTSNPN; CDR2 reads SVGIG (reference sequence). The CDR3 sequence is CAWTGQETQYF. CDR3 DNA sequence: TGTGCCTGGACAGGACAAGAGACCCAGTACTTC.

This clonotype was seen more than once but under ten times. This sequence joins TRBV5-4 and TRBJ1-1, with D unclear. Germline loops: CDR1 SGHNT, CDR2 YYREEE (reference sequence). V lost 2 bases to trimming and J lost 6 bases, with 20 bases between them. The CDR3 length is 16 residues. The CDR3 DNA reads TGTGCCAGCAGCTTATACAGATTGGGGATGGTCGCTGAAGCTTTCTTT. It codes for CASSLYRLGMVAEAFF.

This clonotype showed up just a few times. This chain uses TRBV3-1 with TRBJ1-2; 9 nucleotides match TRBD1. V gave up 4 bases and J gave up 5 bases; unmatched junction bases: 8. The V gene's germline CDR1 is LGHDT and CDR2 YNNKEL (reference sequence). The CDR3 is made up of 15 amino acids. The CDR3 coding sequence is TGTGCCAGCAGCCTAGGACAGGGGATCTCGTATGGCTACACCTTC. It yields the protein CASSLGQGISYGYTF.

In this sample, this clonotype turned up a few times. DNA for the CDR3: TGTGCCACCAGCAGAGATTATTATGAGCAGTTCTTC. The encoded protein is CATSRDYYEQFF. The chain employs TRBV15 and TRBJ2-1; D is unresolved. CDR1 LNHNV and CDR2 YYDKDF come from the germline V gene (reference sequence). The CDR3 is 12 residues long. Trimming took off 0 bases at V and 8 bases at J, with 5 bases between the two ends.

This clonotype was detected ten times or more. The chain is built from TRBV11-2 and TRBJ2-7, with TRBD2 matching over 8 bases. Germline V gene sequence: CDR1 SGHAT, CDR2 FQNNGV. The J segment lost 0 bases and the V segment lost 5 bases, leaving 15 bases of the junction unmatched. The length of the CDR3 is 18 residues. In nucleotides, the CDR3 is TGTGCCAGCAGCCGGGGGGGTGGCAGAGCGGGGTCCTCCTACGAGCAGTACTTC. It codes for CASSRGGGRAGSSYEQYF.

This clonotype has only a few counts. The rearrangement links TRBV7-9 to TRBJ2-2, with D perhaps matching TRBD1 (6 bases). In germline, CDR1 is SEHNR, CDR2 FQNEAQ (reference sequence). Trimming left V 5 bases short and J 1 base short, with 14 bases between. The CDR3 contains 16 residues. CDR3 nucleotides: TGTGCCAGCAGCCCCTTCCAGGACAGGAACACCGGGGAGCTGTTTTTT. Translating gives CASSPFQDRNTGELFF.

The CDR3 loop is CASSQVRIRGSAAFF. As DNA, the CDR3 is TGCGCCAGCAGCCAAGTACGGATCAGGGGCTCCGCAGCTTTCTTT. The chain joins TRBV4-1 to TRBJ1-1; maybe TRBD1 (6 bases). Germline V lookup: CDR1 MGHRA, CDR2 YSYEKL. The CDR3 contains 15 residues. Trimming took off 1 base at V and 10 bases at J, with 19 bases between the two ends.

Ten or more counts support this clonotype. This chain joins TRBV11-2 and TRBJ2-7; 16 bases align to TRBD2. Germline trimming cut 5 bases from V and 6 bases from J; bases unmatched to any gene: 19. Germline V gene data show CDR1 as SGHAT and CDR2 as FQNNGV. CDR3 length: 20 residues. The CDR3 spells CASSLKVAGLAGGRWSEQYF. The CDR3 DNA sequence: TGTGCCAGCAGCCTAAAGGTGGCGGGACTAGCGGGGGGGCGGTGGTCCGAGCAGTACTTC. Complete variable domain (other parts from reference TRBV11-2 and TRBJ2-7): EAGVAQSPRYKIIEKRQSVAFWCNPISGHATLYWYQQILGQGPKLLIQFQNNGVVDDSQLPKDRFSAERLKGVDSTLKIQPAKLEDSAVYLCASSLKVAGLAGGRWSEQYFGPGTRLTVT.

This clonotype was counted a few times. CDR3 residues: CASSLSSRNGPTDTQYF. The CDR3 DNA follows: TGTGCCAGCAGTTTGTCTAGCCGAAATGGCCCCACAGATACGCAGTATTTT. V is TRBV27 and J is TRBJ2-3, with a weak D call TRBD2 (5 bases). The CDR3 is made up of 17 amino acids. V lost 3 bases to trimming and J lost 2 bases, with 18 bases between them. Germline CDR1 MNHEY, CDR2 SMNVEV (reference sequence).

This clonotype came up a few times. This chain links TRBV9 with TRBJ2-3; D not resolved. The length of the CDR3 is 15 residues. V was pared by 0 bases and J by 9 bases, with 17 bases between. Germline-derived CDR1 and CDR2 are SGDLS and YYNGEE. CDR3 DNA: TGTGCCAGCAGCGTAGACCCCTCGGCCCAGAAGACGCAGTATTTT. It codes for CASSVDPSAQKTQYF. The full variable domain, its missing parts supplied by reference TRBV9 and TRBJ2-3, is DSGVTQTPKHLITATGQRVTLRCSPRSGDLSVYWYQQSLDQGLQFLIQYYNGEERAKGNILERFSAQQFPDLHSELNLSSLELGDSALYFCASSVDPSAQKTQYFGPGTRLTVL.

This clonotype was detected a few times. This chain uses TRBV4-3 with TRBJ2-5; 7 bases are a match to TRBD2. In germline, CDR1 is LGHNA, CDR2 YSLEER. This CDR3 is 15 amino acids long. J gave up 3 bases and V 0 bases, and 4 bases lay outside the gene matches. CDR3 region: CASSQDGLAEETQYF. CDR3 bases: TGCGCCAGCAGCCAAGATGGGCTAGCGGAAGAGACCCAGTACTTC.

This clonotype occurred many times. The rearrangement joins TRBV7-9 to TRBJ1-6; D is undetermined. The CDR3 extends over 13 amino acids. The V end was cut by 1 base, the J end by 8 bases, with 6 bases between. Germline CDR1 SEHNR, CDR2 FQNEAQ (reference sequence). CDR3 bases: TGTGCCAGCAGCTTAGGTCGGGATTCACCCCTCCACTTT. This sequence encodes CASSLGRDSPLHF.

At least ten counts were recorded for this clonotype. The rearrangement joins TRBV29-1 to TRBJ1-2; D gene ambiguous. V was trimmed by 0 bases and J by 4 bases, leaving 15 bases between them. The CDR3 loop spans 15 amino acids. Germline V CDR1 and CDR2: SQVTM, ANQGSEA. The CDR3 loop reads CSVEDQEKWGYGYTF. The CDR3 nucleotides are TGCAGCGTTGAAGATCAGGAGAAGTGGGGCTATGGCTACACCTTC.

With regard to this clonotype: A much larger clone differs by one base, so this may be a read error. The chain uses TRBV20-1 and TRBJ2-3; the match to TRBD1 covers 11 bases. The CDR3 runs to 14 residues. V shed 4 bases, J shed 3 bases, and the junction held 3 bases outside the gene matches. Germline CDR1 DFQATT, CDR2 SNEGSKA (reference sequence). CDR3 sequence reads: CSATGTGGTDTQYF. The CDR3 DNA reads TGCAGTGCTACCGGGACAGGGGGAACAGATACGCAGTATTTT.

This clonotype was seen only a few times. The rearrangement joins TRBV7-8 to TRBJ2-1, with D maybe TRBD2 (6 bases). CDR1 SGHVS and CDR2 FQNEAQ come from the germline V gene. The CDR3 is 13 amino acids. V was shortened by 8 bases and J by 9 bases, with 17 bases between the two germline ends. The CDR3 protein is CASGKGGPTEQFF. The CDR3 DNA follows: TGTGCCAGCGGAAAGGGAGGCCCAACTGAGCAGTTCTTC.

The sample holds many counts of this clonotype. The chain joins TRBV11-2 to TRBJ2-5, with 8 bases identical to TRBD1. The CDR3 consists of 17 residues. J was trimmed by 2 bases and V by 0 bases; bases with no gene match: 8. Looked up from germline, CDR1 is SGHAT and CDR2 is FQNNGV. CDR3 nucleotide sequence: TGTGCCAGCAGCTTAGATCTTGACAGGGGTTTTCAAGAGACCCAGTACTTC. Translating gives CASSLDLDRGFQETQYF.

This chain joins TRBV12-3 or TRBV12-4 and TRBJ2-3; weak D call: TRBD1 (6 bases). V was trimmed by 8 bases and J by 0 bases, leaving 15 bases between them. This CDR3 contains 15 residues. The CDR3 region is CASGEDRTSTDTQYF. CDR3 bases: TGTGCCAGCGGAGAGGACAGAACTAGCACAGATACGCAGTATTTT.

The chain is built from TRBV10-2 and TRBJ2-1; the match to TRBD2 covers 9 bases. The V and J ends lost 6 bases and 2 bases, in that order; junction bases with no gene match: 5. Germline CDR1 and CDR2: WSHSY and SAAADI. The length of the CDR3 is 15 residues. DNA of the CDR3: TGCGCCAGCAGAGATCGACTAGCGGCCTACAATGAGCAGTTCTTC. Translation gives CASRDRLAAYNEQFF.

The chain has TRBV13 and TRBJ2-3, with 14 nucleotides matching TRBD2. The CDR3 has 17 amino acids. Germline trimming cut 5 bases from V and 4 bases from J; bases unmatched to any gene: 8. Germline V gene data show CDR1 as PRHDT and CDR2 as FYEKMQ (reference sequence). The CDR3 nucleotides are TGTGCCAGCAGCCAAGGGACTAGCGGGAGAGTCCCAGATACGCAGTATTTT. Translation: CASSQGTSGRVPDTQYF.

CDR3 sequence reads: CASSFDRGNGYTF. CDR3 DNA: TGTGCCAGCAGCTTTGACAGGGGAAACGGCTACACCTTC. The genes are TRBV7-2 and TRBJ1-2, with 8 positions matching TRBD1. J was trimmed by 8 bases and V by 3 bases; bases with no gene match: 5. Looked up from germline, CDR1 is SGHTA and CDR2 is FQGNSA. This CDR3 region has 13 residues.

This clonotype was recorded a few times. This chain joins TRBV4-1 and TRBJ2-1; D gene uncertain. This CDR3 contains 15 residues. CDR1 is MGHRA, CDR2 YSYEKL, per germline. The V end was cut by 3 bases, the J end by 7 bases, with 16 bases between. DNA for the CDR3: TGCGCCAGCAGCCAGGGATCTCCGGCCCCTAATGAGCAGTTCTTC. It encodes CASSQGSPAPNEQFF.